This passage covers 3 T cell receptor beta chains from one sample sequenced in a study of blood T cell repertoires in COVID-19. TCRdb's copy holds only in-frame clones and misses some; the assay was immunoSEQ multiplex PCR. The sample carries about 260,000 clones, over 75% recorded once. Specimen: peripheral blood. The receptors shown here come from a woman in her seventies with COVID-19, enrolled during active disease.

The CDR3 is CASSPGSGRSQETQYF. CDR3 DNA: TGTGCCAGCAGCCCTGGTAGCGGGAGGTCCCAAGAGACCCAGTACTTC. The chain links TRBV3-1 (or the pseudogene TRBV3-2) to TRBJ2-5, with 10 bases identical to TRBD2. J was trimmed by 1 base and V by 4 bases; bases with no gene match: 6. There are 16 residues in the CDR3. From germline, CDR1 is LGHDT and CDR2 YNNKEL (reference sequence).

This rearrangement joins TRBV2 to TRBJ1-2; 10 positions match TRBD1. The V segment lost 7 bases and the J segment 3 bases; nucleotides outside the gene matches: 5. This CDR3 is built from 14 residues. Looked up from germline, CDR1 is SNHLY and CDR2 is FYNNEI. The CDR3 is CASTPGTGDYGYTF. The CDR3 DNA is TGTGCCAGCACCCCTGGGACAGGGGACTATGGCTACACCTTC.

Only one count was recorded for this clone. This chain connects TRBV6-5 to TRBJ1-1, with D maybe TRBD1 (5 bases). V was shortened by 0 bases and J by 5 bases, with 16 bases between the two germline ends. Germline CDR1 and CDR2: MNHEY and SVGAGI. The CDR3 covers 16 residues. CDR3 nucleotides: TGTGCCAGCAGTTACTCGACATCAATTCAGGGAACTGAAGCTTTCTTT. Translated: CASSYSTSIQGTEAFF.